This T cell receptor beta chain derives from a study of T-cell reconstitution after alpha-beta-depleted transplantation in children. The TCRbeta library incorporated unique molecular identifiers. TCRdb passed the PCR reads through MiXCR, listing each CDR3 protein once. The sample lists about 410,000 distinct CDR3 sequences, around 21% occurring once. In germline, CDR1 is MNHEY, CDR2 SMNVEV (reference sequence). The V end was cut by 3 bases, the J end by 6 bases, with 12 bases between. CDR3 length equals 15 residues. This clonotype was found a few times. The input for sequencing was PBMCs from the stem cell graft donor, taken from the stem cell graft. This TCR came from a human donor who donated a stem cell graft to a child with acute myeloid leukemia. V gene TRBV27 combines with J gene TRBJ1-6; D unclear. The CDR3 bases are TGTGCCAGCAGTTTCAGCTTCGACGTTAATTCACCCCTCCACTTT. Translating it yields CASSFSFDVNSPLHF.